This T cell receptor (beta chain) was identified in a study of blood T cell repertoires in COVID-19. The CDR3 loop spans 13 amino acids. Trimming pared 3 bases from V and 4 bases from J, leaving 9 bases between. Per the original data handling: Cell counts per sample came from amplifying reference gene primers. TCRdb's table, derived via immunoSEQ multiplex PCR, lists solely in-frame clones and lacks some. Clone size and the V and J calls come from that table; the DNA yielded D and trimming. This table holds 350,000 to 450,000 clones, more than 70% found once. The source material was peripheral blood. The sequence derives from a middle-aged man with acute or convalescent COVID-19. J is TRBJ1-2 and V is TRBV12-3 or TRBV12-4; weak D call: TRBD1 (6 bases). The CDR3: CASSFRTAYGYTF. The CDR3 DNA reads TGTGCCAGCAGTTTCAGGACAGCCTATGGCTACACCTTC.